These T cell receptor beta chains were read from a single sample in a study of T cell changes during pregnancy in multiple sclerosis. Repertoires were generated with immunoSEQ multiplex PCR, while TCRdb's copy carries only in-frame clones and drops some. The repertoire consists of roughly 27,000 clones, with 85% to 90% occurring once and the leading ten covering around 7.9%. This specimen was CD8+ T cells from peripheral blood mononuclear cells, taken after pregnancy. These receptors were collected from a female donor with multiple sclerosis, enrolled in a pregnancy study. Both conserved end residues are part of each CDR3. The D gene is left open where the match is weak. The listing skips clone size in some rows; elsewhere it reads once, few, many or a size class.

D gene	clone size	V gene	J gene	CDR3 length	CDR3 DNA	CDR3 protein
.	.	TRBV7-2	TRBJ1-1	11	TGTGCCAGCAGCTTAGCGGGGGGAGCTTTCTTT	CASSLAGGAFF
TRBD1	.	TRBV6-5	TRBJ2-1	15	TGTGCCAGCAGTTTAGGGGGCAGGAGTTACAATGAGCAGTTCTTC	CASSLGGRSYNEQFF
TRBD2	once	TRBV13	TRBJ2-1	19	TGTGCCAGCAGCACTACTAGCGGGGAGCCCCTCAGCTCCTACAATGAGCAGTTCTTC	CASSTTSGEPLSSYNEQFF
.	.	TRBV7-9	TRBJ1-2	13	TGTGCCAGCAGCTTAGGACCGGAGTATGGCTACACCTTC	CASSLGPEYGYTF
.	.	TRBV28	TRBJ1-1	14	TGTGCCAGCAGTTTGAACGCAGAGAACACTGAAGCTTTCTTT	CASSLNAENTEAFF
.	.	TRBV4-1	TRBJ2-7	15	TGCGCCAGCAGCCAAGCCCAAGGGGGGGCCTACGAGCAGTACTTC	CASSQAQGGAYEQYF
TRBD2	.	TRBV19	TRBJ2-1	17	TGTGCCAGTAAAACTAGCGGGGCCTCCTATTCCTACAATGAGCAGTTCTTC	CASKTSGASYSYNEQFF
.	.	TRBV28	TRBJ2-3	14	TGTGCCAGCAGTTTTCTGGCGGGGACAGATACGCAGTATTTT	CASSFLAGTDTQYF
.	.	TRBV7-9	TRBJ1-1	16	TGTGCCAGCAGGTGGTTAGGGAGCCTCCAAAGCACTGAAGCTTTCTTT	CASRWLGSLQSTEAFF
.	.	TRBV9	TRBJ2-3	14	TGTGCCAGCAGCGTATCGGGGTCCACAGATACGCAGTATTTT	CASSVSGSTDTQYF
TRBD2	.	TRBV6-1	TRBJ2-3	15	TGTGCCAGCAGTGAAGCGACTAGCGGCGCAGATACGCAGTATTTT	CASSEATSGADTQYF
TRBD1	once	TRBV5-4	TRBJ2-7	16	TGTGCCAGCAGCTCGAGGACAGGGGGGCGCCTCCACGAGCAGTACTTC	CASSSRTGGRLHEQYF
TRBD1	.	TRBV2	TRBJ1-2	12	TGTGCCAGCCCCGGGACAGGGGACGGCTACACCTTC	CASPGTGDGYTF
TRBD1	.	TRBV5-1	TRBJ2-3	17	TGCGCCAGCAGTAAGGCAAACAGGGGGGCGTTGGCAGATACGCAGTATTTT	CASSKANRGALADTQYF
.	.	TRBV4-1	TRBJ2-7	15	TGCGCCAGCAGCTTTACCGGGACTGCGCCGCGGGAGCAGTACTTC	CASSFTGTAPREQYF
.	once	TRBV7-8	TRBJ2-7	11	TGTGCCAGCTTTAGCGGTCACGAGCAGTACTTC	CASFSGHEQYF
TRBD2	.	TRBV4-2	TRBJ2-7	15	TGTGCCAGCAGCCAAGGGACTAGCGGGGGGGATGAGCAGTACTTC	CASSQGTSGGDEQYF
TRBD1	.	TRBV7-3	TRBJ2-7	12	TGTGCCAGCGGACAGGGGGGTTACGAGCAGTACTTC	CASGQGGYEQYF
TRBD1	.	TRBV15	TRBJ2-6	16	TGTGCCACCAGCGGGGGACAGGATTCTGGGGCCAACGTCCTGACTTTC	CATSGGQDSGANVLTF
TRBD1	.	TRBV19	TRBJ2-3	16	TGTGCCAGTAGTCTTCGACAGGGGATCATCACAGATACGCAGTATTTT	CASSLRQGIITDTQYF
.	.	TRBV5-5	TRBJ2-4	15	TGTGCCAGCAGCTTTGGCCAGATAGCCAAAAACATTCAGTACTTC	CASSFGQIAKNIQYF
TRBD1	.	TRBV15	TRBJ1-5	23	TGTGCCACCAGCAGAGATCGATGGCGTAGATCGGGACAGGGGGCATTTAGCAATCAGCCCCAGCATTTT	CATSRDRWRRSGQGAFSNQPQHF
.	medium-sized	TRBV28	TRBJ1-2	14	TGTGCCAGCAGGGTCACCGACAATTCCTATGGCTACACCTTC	CASRVTDNSYGYTF
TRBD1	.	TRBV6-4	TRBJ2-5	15	TGTGCCAGCAGTGAAGGAGCGACAGGGCAAGAGACCCAGTACTTC	CASSEGATGQETQYF
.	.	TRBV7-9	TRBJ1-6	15	TGTGCCAGCAGCTTAGGCCAGACACCGTTCTCACCCCTCCACTTT	CASSLGQTPFSPLHF
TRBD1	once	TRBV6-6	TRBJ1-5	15	TGTGCCAGCAGTTACACATCAGGGGGCGGACAGCCCCAGCATTTT	CASSYTSGGGQPQHF
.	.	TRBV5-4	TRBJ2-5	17	TGTGCCAGCAGCTCCGGGGCAGACAGGTCTTTCCGAGAGACCCAGTACTTC	CASSSGADRSFRETQYF
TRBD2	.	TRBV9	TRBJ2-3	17	TGTGCCAGCAGCGTATCGGGGGGTCTAGTCCCTGCTGATACGCAGTATTTT	CASSVSGGLVPADTQYF
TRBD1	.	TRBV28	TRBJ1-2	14	TGTGCCAGCAGCTATGGGACAGTTAACTATGGCTACACCTTC	CASSYGTVNYGYTF
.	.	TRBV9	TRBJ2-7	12	TGTGCCAGCAGCACCGACAGCTACGAGCAGTACTTC	CASSTDSYEQYF
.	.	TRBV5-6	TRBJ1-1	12	TGTGCCAGCAGCCCCGGGACAACAGAAGCTTTCTTT	CASSPGTTEAFF
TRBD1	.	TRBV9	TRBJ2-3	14	TGTGCCAGCAGCATCCGGACAGGTCCAGATACGCAGTATTTT	CASSIRTGPDTQYF
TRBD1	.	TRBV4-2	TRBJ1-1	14	TGTGCCAGCAGAGACAGGGAAGAGAACACTGAAGCTTTCTTT	CASRDREENTEAFF
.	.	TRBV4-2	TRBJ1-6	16	TGTGCCAGCAGCCCATCCCTTGGGCAGGGCAACGCACCCCTCCACTTT	CASSPSLGQGNAPLHF
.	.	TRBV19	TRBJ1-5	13	TGTGCCAGTAGACTTTCGGGTCATCAGCCCCAGCATTTT	CASRLSGHQPQHF
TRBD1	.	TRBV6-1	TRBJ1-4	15	TGTGCCAGCAGTTTCCAACAGGGGGCGAGTGAAAAACTGTTTTTT	CASSFQQGASEKLFF
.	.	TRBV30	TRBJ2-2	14	TGTGCCTGGACCGGGAGGAGGGGGACCGGGGAGCTGTTTTTT	CAWTGRRGTGELFF
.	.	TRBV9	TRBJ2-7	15	TGTGCCAGCAGCGTTGGGGAGAACCCGGTCTACGAGCAGTACTTC	CASSVGENPVYEQYF
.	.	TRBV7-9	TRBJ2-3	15	TGTGCCAGCAGCTTAGGGGGCCGAGAGGCAGATACGCAGTATTTT	CASSLGGREADTQYF
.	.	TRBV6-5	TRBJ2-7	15	TGTGCCAGCAGTTACTCGGAGGGATTTTTCGGCGAGCAGTACTTC	CASSYSEGFFGEQYF
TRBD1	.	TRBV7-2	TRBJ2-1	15	TGTGCCAGCAGGCGGGACAGGGGGGCCTACAATGAGCAGTTCTTC	CASRRDRGAYNEQFF
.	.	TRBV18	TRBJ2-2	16	TGTGCCAGCTCACCACGAGGCGGTTATGGGACCGGGGAGCTGTTTTTT	CASSPRGGYGTGELFF
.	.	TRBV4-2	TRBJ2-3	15	TGTGCCAGCAGCCAAGATCGGGGAAGCACAGATACGCAGTATTTT	CASSQDRGSTDTQYF
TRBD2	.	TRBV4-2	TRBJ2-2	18	TGTGCCAGCAGCCATTTGACTAGCGGGGGGTCGAACACCGGGGAGCTGTTTTTT	CASSHLTSGGSNTGELFF
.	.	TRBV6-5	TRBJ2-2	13	TGTGCCAGCAGTTCCGGGGGACCCGGCCGGCTGTTTTTT	CASSSGGPGRLFF